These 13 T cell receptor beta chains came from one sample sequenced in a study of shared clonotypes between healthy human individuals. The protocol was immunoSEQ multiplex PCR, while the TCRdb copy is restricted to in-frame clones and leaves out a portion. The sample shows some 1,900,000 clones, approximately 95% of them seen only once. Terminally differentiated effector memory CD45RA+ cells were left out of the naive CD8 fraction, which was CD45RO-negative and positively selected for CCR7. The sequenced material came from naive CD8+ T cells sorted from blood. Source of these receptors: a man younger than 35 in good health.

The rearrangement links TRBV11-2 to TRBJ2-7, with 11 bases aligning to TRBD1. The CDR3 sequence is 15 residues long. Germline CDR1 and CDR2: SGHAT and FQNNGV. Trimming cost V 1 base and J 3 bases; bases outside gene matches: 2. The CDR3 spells CASSLGDRGSYEQYF. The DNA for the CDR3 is TGTGCCAGCAGCTTAGGGGACAGGGGGAGCTACGAGCAGTACTTC.

The CDR3 sequence is CASSTDRGNTEAFF. The CDR3 nucleotides are TGTGCCAGCAGTACCGACAGGGGGAACACTGAAGCTTTCTTT. This sequence joins TRBV6-6 and TRBJ1-1, with TRBD1 matching 8 bases. The V gene end was trimmed by 5 bases and the J gene end by 1 base; junction bases not matched to a gene: 3. This CDR3 region has 14 residues. CDR1 is MNHNY and CDR2 is SVGAGI in the germline V gene (reference sequence).

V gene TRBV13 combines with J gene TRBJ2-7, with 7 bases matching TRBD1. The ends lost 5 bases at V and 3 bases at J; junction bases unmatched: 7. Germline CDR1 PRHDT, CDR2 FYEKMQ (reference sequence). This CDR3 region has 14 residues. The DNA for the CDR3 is TGTGCCAGCAGCCACCGGGACAGAGACTACGAGCAGTACTTC. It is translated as CASSHRDRDYEQYF. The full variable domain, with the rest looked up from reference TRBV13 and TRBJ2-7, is AAGVIQSPRHLIKEKRETATLKCYPIPRHDTVYWYQQGPGQDPQFLISFYEKMQSDKGSIPDRFSAQQFSDYHSELNMSSLELGDSALYFCASSHRDRDYEQYFGPGTRLTVT.

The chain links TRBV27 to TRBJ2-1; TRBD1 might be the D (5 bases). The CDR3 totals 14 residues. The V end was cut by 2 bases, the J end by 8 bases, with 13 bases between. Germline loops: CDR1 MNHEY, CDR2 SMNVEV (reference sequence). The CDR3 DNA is TGTGCCAGCAGTTTAGGGCAGGGAAAGGATGAGCAGTTCTTC. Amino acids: CASSLGQGKDEQFF.

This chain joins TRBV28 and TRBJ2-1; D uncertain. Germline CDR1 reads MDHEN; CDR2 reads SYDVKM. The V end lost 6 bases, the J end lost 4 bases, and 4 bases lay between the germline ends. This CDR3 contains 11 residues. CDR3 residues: CASSQYNEQFF. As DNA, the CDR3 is TGTGCCAGCAGCCAGTACAATGAGCAGTTCTTC.

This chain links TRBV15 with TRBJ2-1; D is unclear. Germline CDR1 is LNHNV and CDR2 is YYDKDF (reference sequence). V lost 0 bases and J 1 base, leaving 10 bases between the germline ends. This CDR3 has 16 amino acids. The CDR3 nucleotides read TGTGCCACCAGCAGAGACCCACCGTTTTCCTACAATGAGCAGTTCTTC. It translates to CATSRDPPFSYNEQFF.

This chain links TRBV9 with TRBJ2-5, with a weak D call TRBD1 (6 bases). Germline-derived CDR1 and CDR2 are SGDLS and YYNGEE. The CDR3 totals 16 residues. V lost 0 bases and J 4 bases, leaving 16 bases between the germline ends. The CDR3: CASSVGGQGRLETQYF. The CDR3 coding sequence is TGTGCCAGCAGCGTAGGGGGGCAGGGGCGCTTAGAGACCCAGTACTTC.

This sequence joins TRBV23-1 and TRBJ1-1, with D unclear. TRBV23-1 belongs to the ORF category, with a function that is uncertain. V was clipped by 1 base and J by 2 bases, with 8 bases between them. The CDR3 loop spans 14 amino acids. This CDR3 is CASSQCGRNTEAFF. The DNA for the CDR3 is TGCGCCAGCAGTCAATGCGGGAGAAACACTGAAGCTTTCTTT.

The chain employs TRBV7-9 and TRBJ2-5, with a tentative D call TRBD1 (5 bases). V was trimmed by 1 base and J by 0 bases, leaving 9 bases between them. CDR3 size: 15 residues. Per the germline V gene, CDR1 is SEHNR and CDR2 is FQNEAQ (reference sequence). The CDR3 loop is CASSLESGYQETQYF. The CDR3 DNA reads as TGTGCCAGCAGCTTAGAGTCAGGGTACCAAGAGACCCAGTACTTC. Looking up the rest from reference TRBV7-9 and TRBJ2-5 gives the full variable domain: DTGVSQNPRHKITKRGQNVTFRCDPISEHNRLYWYRQTLGQGPEFLTYFQNEAQLEKSRLLSDRFSAERPKGSFSTLEIQRTEQGDSAMYLCASSLESGYQETQYFGPGTRLLVL.

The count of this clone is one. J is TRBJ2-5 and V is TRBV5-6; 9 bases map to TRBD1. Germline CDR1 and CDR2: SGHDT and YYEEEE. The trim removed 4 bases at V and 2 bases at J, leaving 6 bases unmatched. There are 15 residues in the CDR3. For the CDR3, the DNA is TGTGCCAGCAGCGGTCTCGGGACAGGGCAAGAGACCCAGTACTTC. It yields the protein CASSGLGTGQETQYF.

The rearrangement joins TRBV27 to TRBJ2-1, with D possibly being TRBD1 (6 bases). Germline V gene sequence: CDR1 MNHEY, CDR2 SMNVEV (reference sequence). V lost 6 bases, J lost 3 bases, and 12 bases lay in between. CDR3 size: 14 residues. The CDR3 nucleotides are TGTGCCAGCAGGCCCCCAGGGGTCTACAATGAGCAGTTCTTC. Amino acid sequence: CASRPPGVYNEQFF.

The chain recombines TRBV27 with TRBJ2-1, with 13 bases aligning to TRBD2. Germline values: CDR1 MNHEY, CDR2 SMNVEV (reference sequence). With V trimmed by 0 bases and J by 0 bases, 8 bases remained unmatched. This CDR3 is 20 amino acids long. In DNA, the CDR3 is TGTGCCAGCAGTTTATCGATGGGACTAGCGGGAAGACTCTCCTACAATGAGCAGTTCTTC. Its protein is CASSLSMGLAGRLSYNEQFF.

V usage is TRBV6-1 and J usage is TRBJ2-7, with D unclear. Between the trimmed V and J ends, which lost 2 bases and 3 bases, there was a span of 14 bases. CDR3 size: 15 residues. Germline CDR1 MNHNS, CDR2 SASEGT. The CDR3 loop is CASSELTNMLYEQYF. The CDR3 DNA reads TGTGCCAGCAGTGAATTGACGAACATGCTCTACGAGCAGTACTTC.